What follows are 5 T cell receptor beta chains derived from one specimen sequenced in a study of T cells in Graves' hyperthyroidism and ophthalmopathy (dated by TCRdb to the late 2010s). Library method: multiplex PCR. The instrument given in TCRdb is Illumina HiSeq 2000. The TCR beta CDR3 regions were amplified from RNA transcripts. For the first round of RT-PCR on the TCR CDR3, the HTBI primer set was used together with the Qiagen OneStep RT-PCR kit. TCRdb took the public reads, trimmed them with fastp at Q25, ran MiXCR for clone calling and kept in-frame beta chains. All rows with the same CDR3 protein become a single entry with the most common DNA and genes. Recorded for this sample are about 200,000 distinct CDR3 sequences; around 16% of them occurred a single time. The top ten hold approximately 56% of the sample. The sample was blood. The receptors were gathered from a woman in her forties or fifties with Graves' hyperthyroidism.

This clonotype was detected many times. This chain connects TRBV5-1 to TRBJ2-7; TRBD1 agrees at 7 bases. V was clipped by 4 bases and J by 4 bases; unmatched bases: 8. This CDR3 is built from 14 residues. Germline assignment: CDR1 SGHRS and CDR2 YFSETQ. The CDR3 loop is CASSPGTVAYEQYF. CDR3 bases: TGCGCCAGCAGCCCCGGGACAGTTGCTTACGAGCAGTACTTC. The complete variable domain, with remaining parts taken from reference TRBV5-1 and TRBJ2-7, reads KAGVTQTPRYLIKTRGQQVTLSCSPISGHRSVSWYQQTPGQGLQFLFEYFSETQRNKGNFPGRFSGRQFSNSRSEMNVSTLELGDSALYLCASSPGTVAYEQYFGPGTRLTVT.

This clonotype has more than one count but fewer than ten. The CDR3 bases are TGTGCCAGCAGACCCGGGGCGGTCACAGATACGCAGTATTTT. It encodes CASRPGAVTDTQYF. V usage is TRBV12-3 or TRBV12-4 and J usage is TRBJ2-3; D tentatively fits TRBD1 or TRBD2 (5 bases each). CDR3 length: 14 residues. The ends were cut back, 6 bases at V and 2 bases at J, with 12 bases in the middle.

This clonotype has ten or more counts. J is TRBJ2-3 and V is TRBV30; 9 bases align to TRBD1. Germline loops: CDR1 GTSNPN, CDR2 SVGIG (reference sequence). The CDR3 loop spans 17 amino acids. J was trimmed by 3 bases and V by 1 base; bases with no gene match: 11. CDR3 sequence reads: CAWSAYWDREATDTQYF. CDR3 in DNA: TGTGCCTGGAGTGCCTATTGGGACAGGGAGGCGACAGATACGCAGTATTTT.

In this sample, this clonotype turned up many times. CDR3 nucleotides: TGCGCCAGCTCCTCTAGCGGGGAGACCCAGTACTTC. This sequence encodes CASSSSGETQYF. The J gene is TRBJ2-5, the V gene TRBV5-1; 8 positions agree with TRBD2. This CDR3 contains 12 residues. Germline V CDR1 and CDR2: SGHRS, YFSETQ. V trimming: 7 bases; J trimming: 5 bases; junction bases outside the gene matches: 4.

At least ten counts were recorded for this clonotype. The CDR3 is CASSLGLYSNQPQHF. Here the CDR3 DNA reads TGTGCCAGCAGCCTCGGACTATATAGCAATCAGCCCCAGCATTTT. V usage is TRBV3-1 and J usage is TRBJ1-5; no definite D call. V was pared by 4 bases and J by 0 bases, with 10 bases between. The CDR3 contains 15 residues. Germline assignment: CDR1 LGHDT and CDR2 YNNKEL (reference sequence).